These 17 T cell receptor beta chains were sequenced from one sample in a study of cytomegalovirus exposure and HLA in healthy donors. PCR involved 60 Vbeta and 13 Jbeta primers. TCRdb's copy holds only in-frame clones and misses some; the assay was immunoSEQ multiplex PCR. The repertoire holds some 130,000 clones, with roughly 85% as singletons. Sequencing input: PBMCs. All receptors derive from a woman between 25 and 40 years old in good health and CMV-seropositive.

This clone was seen just once. This chain links TRBV11-1 with TRBJ2-2, with TRBD2 matching 10 bases. The germline CDR1 and CDR2 sequences are SGHAT and FQDESV (reference sequence). The CDR3 consists of 17 residues. The V segment lost 1 base and the J segment 5 bases; nucleotides outside the gene matches: 7. This CDR3 is CASSLGLAGAMTGELFF. The CDR3 nucleotides read TGTGCCAGCAGCTTAGGGCTAGCGGGAGCCATGACCGGGGAGCTGTTTTTT.

This sequence joins TRBV5-8 and TRBJ1-2, with TRBD1 as a possible D gene (5 bases). From germline, CDR1 is SGHTS and CDR2 YDEGEE. This CDR3 region has 13 residues. With 4 bases removed from V and 9 bases from J, the gap between germline ends came to 16 bases. CDR3 sequence reads: CASSPGGDRSYTF. The DNA for the CDR3 is TGTGCCAGCAGCCCGGGGGGAGATAGGAGCTACACCTTC.

The J gene is TRBJ1-5, the V gene TRBV27; 11 nucleotides line up with TRBD1. J gave up 7 bases and V 5 bases, and 1 base lay outside the gene matches. Germline CDR1 MNHEY, CDR2 SMNVEV (reference sequence). CDR3 size: 13 residues. CDR3 nucleotide sequence: TGTGCCAGCAGTAGGACAGGGGGCCAGCCCCAGCATTTT. This gives the protein CASSRTGGQPQHF.

The rearrangement links TRBV6-1 to TRBJ2-1; possibly TRBD2 for D (5 bases). Germline loops: CDR1 MNHNS, CDR2 SASEGT. The CDR3 spans 14 residues. V gave up 8 bases and J gave up 3 bases, with 14 bases separating them. The CDR3 region is CASWAGNIYNEQFF. CDR3 sequence (DNA): TGTGCCAGCTGGGCGGGCAACATCTACAATGAGCAGTTCTTC.

The chain combines TRBV5-5 with TRBJ1-5, with D perhaps TRBD1 (5 bases). The CDR3 totals 17 residues. The germline gives CDR1 SGHKS, CDR2 YYEKEE (reference sequence). Trimming took off 4 bases at V and 1 base at J, with 18 bases between the two ends. CDR3 region: CASSRGEGTGSNQPQHF. The CDR3 bases are TGTGCCAGCAGCCGCGGGGAGGGGACGGGCAGCAATCAGCCCCAGCATTTT.

A few counts support this clone. The V and J genes are TRBV18 and TRBJ1-5; tentative D call: TRBD1 (6 bases). Germline V gene sequence: CDR1 KGHSH, CDR2 LQKENI. Trimming removed 4 bases from V and 6 bases from J, with 16 bases in between. This CDR3 is built from 15 residues. The CDR3: CASSQSGGLSQPQHF. In nucleotides, the CDR3 is TGTGCCAGCTCACAGTCCGGGGGGCTTAGTCAGCCCCAGCATTTT.

The J gene is TRBJ2-1, the V gene TRBV28; tentatively, D is TRBD2 (7 bases). With 7 bases removed from V and 6 bases from J, the gap between germline ends came to 22 bases. The CDR3 contains 16 residues. Germline lookup yields CDR1 MDHEN and CDR2 SYDVKM. The CDR3 sequence is CASISGGAPIGNEQFF. CDR3 DNA sequence: TGTGCCAGCATTTCGGGGGGCGCCCCGATAGGCAATGAGCAGTTCTTC.

The chain uses TRBV2 and TRBJ2-7; D is ambiguous. The germline gives CDR1 SNHLY, CDR2 FYNNEI. Trimming took 2 bases from V and 3 from J, leaving 5 bases between them. The CDR3 is 12 residues long. The CDR3 region is CASSEYIYEQYF. CDR3 in DNA: TGTGCCAGCAGTGAATATATCTACGAGCAGTACTTC.

The chain links TRBV6-6 to TRBJ1-1; D not resolved. The CDR3 length is 13 residues. Trimming removed 7 bases at V and 0 bases at J, with 9 bases between. Per the germline V gene, CDR1 is MNHNY and CDR2 is SVGAGI (reference sequence). CDR3 loop: CASKLSLNTEAFF. In nucleotides, the CDR3 is TGTGCCAGCAAGCTTTCCCTGAACACTGAAGCTTTCTTT.

The V call is TRBV5-1, the J call TRBJ2-5; possibly TRBD1 for D (6 bases). The germline V gene encodes CDR1 SGHRS and CDR2 YFSETQ. The CDR3 is 14 amino acids. With 4 bases removed from V and 4 bases from J, the gap between germline ends came to 14 bases. CDR3 nucleotides: TGCGCCAGCAGCCCCCCCGGACAGATAGAGACCCAGTACTTC. It translates to CASSPPGQIETQYF.

This sequence joins TRBV18 and TRBJ2-6; possibly TRBD1 for D (6 bases). Germline CDR1 and CDR2: KGHSH and LQKENI. The CDR3 sequence is 18 residues long. Trimming left V 0 bases short and J 0 bases short, with 12 bases between. CDR3 residues: CASSPPDTQGSGANVLTF. CDR3 bases: TGTGCCAGCTCACCACCGGACACACAGGGCTCTGGGGCCAACGTCCTGACTTTC.

The sample holds one count of this clone. The chain joins TRBV6-1 to TRBJ2-3; D perhaps matches TRBD2 (6 bases). V was cut by 4 bases and J by 2 bases, with 13 bases left in between. CDR3 size: 15 residues. Looked up from germline, CDR1 is MNHNS and CDR2 is SASEGT. The CDR3 loop is CASSALRGDTDTQYF. CDR3 in DNA: TGTGCCAGCAGTGCGTTGCGGGGCGACACAGATACGCAGTATTTT.

In DNA form, the CDR3 reads TGTGCCAGCAGGGAACAGGGGTACCAGTACTTC. It encodes CASREQGYQYF. The rearrangement joins TRBV2 to TRBJ2-7; 7 bases are shared with TRBD1. V lost 6 bases to trimming and J lost 10 bases; unmatched junction nucleotides: 6. The CDR3 spans 11 residues. Germline CDR1 SNHLY, CDR2 FYNNEI.

This rearrangement joins TRBV2 to TRBJ2-1; 10 nucleotides line up with TRBD2. The J segment lost 7 bases and the V segment lost 4 bases, leaving 13 bases of the junction unmatched. There are 17 residues in the CDR3. The germline gives CDR1 SNHLY, CDR2 FYNNEI. CDR3 sequence (DNA): TGTGCCAGCAGTGGTCTGGCTAGCGGGAGAATCATGAATGAGCAGTTCTTC. Protein product: CASSGLASGRIMNEQFF.

As for this clone: This sample also contains other DNA sequences that code for the same CDR3. The chain links TRBV5-5 to TRBJ2-7, with 9 bases lining up with TRBD2. The CDR3 has 15 amino acids. The V gene's germline CDR1 is SGHKS and CDR2 YYEKEE (reference sequence). Trimming took 0 bases from V and 4 from J; bases not matched to a gene: 5. The chain's CDR3 is CASSLGPREGYEQYF. The CDR3 nucleotides read TGTGCCAGCAGCTTGGGGCCGCGGGAGGGTTACGAGCAGTACTTC.

The rearrangement joins TRBV2 to TRBJ1-3; D is unclear. The CDR3 runs to 14 residues. V gave up 6 bases and J gave up 3 bases, with 12 bases separating them. Germline V gene lookup returns CDR1 SNHLY and CDR2 FYNNEI. CDR3 coding DNA: TGTGCCAGCAGAGACTTCGGGGTTGGAAACACCATATATTTT. Translating gives CASRDFGVGNTIYF.

The chain is built from TRBV7-6 and TRBJ1-5, with D possibly being TRBD1 (6 bases). Trimming removed 1 base at V and 9 bases at J, with 16 bases between. CDR1 and CDR2 (germline): SGHVS, FNYEAQ. The CDR3 consists of 15 residues. The CDR3: CASSLGSGVGGPQHF. Here the CDR3 DNA reads TGTGCCAGCAGCTTAGGGTCAGGGGTTGGAGGGCCCCAGCATTTT.